Listed below are T cell receptor beta chains from one sample, sequenced in a study of shared clonotypes between healthy human individuals. Clones were read by immunoSEQ multiplex PCR, and TCRdb kept only the in-frame ones, dropping some. The data hold about 2.1 million clones, with over 85% observed a single time. The source material was naive CD8+ T cells from PBMCs. These receptors were obtained from a man between 18 and 35 years old in good health. Some clones in this sample may be carry-over from other donors' samples. Both conserved end residues are part of each CDR3. The D gene is left open where the match is weak. For some rows the clone size is stated as once, few or many, or as a class when expanded; others skip it.

d_call clone_size j_call v_call cdr3_aa cdr3_nt
- few TRBJ1-1 TRBV9 CASSVADGGRTEAFF TGTGCCAGCAGCGTAGCTGATGGGGGCCGGACTGAAGCTTTCTTT
- - TRBJ2-2 TRBV4-1 CASSQDRSWDKGTGELFF TGCGCCAGCAGCCAAGATAGATCGTGGGACAAGGGAACCGGGGAGCTGTTTTTT
- - TRBJ2-5 TRBV9 CASSVGGSKETQYF TGTGCCAGCAGCGTAGGTGGCAGCAAAGAGACCCAGTACTTC
- - TRBJ2-7 TRBV19 CASSWGHTYEQYF TGTGCCAGTAGTTGGGGACACACCTACGAGCAGTACTTC
- once TRBJ2-7 TRBV6-5 CASRDRRGLSYEQYF TGTGCCAGCAGAGACCGTAGGGGACTCTCCTACGAGCAGTACTTC
- - TRBJ1-1 TRBV5-1 CASSWGPTQRPNTEAFF TGCGCCAGCAGCTGGGGGCCTACACAGCGCCCTAACACTGAAGCTTTCTTT
- once TRBJ2-3 TRBV9 CASNNGISTDTQYF TGTGCCAGCAATAACGGGATAAGCACAGATACGCAGTATTTT
TRBD2 - TRBJ2-7 TRBV7-9 CASSFGLAGDNEQYF TGTGCCAGCAGCTTCGGACTAGCGGGGGACAACGAGCAGTACTTC
- - TRBJ1-1 TRBV28 CASSLFSTEAFF TGTGCCAGCAGTTTATTCTCCACTGAAGCTTTCTTT
TRBD1 once TRBJ2-7 TRBV29-1 CSASGTGLGEQYF TGCAGCGCCTCCGGGACAGGGTTGGGCGAGCAGTACTTC
TRBD2 - TRBJ2-1 TRBV2 CASSDSLAGGPEGILEQFF TGTGCCAGCAGTGACTCACTAGCGGGAGGGCCTGAAGGTATATTGGAGCAGTTCTTC
- - TRBJ2-3 TRBV7-3 CASSRYMGIGRTDTQYF TGTGCCAGCAGCCGGTACATGGGGATCGGCCGCACAGATACGCAGTATTTT
- - TRBJ1-2 TRBV27 CASSESRTANYGYTF TGTGCCAGCAGCGAATCTCGGACAGCTAACTATGGCTACACCTTC
- - TRBJ2-7 TRBV27 CASSLSRGGSYEQYF TGTGCCAGCAGTTTATCGAGGGGGGGCTCCTACGAGCAGTACTTC
TRBD1 - TRBJ2-1 TRBV5-1 CASSFKGQVSYGQFF TGCGCCAGCAGCTTCAAGGGACAGGTCTCATATGGGCAGTTCTTC
TRBD2 - TRBJ2-7 TRBV7-2 CASRPAQAGGYEQYF TGTGCCAGCAGACCTGCGCAAGCGGGAGGATACGAGCAGTACTTC
- - TRBJ2-3 TRBV7-9 CASSPNPAGTDTQYF TGTGCCAGCAGCCCGAATCCGGCCGGAACAGATACGCAGTATTTT
- - TRBJ2-5 TRBV5-6 CASSSQGGGPPLSQETQYF TGTGCCAGCAGCTCACAGGGAGGGGGGCCCCCACTATCCCAAGAGACCCAGTACTTC
- - TRBJ1-3 TRBV11-2 CASSLEPDPNSGNTIYF TGTGCCAGCAGCTTAGAGCCGGACCCTAACTCTGGAAACACCATATATTTT
TRBD2 - TRBJ2-7 TRBV7-9 CASSSSGTSGSYEQYF TGTGCCAGCAGCTCCTCCGGGACTAGCGGATCCTACGAGCAGTACTTC
- - TRBJ2-7 TRBV6-1 CASSEGWQTGFDWAYEQYF TGTGCCAGCAGTGAAGGGTGGCAGACAGGTTTCGATTGGGCCTACGAGCAGTACTTC
TRBD1 - TRBJ1-3 TRBV7-9 CASSSNRDRKINTIYF TGTGCCAGCAGCTCGAACCGGGACAGGAAGATCAACACCATATATTTT
- - TRBJ2-3 TRBV27 CASTSGSMVPGTDTQYF TGTGCCAGCACCTCGGGATCAATGGTCCCGGGGACAGATACGCAGTATTTT
TRBD2 - TRBJ2-7 TRBV10-1 CASSDRASGSYEQYF TGCGCCAGCAGTGATAGGGCTAGCGGGAGCTACGAGCAGTACTTC
- - TRBJ2-2 TRBV9 CASSVAIRASGGELFF TGTGCCAGCAGCGTAGCTATAAGGGCCTCGGGTGGGGAGCTGTTTTTT
- - TRBJ2-2 TRBV7-9 CASSVGTPPGELFF TGTGCCAGCAGCGTCGGGACCCCGCCCGGGGAGCTGTTTTTT
TRBD1 few TRBJ1-5 TRBV9 CASSVSGGNQPQHF TGTGCCAGCAGCGTATCAGGGGGGAACCAGCCCCAGCATTTT
- - TRBJ2-4 TRBV4-2 CASSQDQDFGKNIQYF TGTGCCAGCAGCCAAGATCAGGATTTCGGCAAAAACATTCAGTACTTC
- - TRBJ2-5 TRBV11-2 CASSPRAGRNQETQYF TGTGCCAGCAGCCCCCGGGCCGGCCGAAACCAAGAGACCCAGTACTTC
- - TRBJ1-1 TRBV28 CASSFNRRRAFF TGTGCCAGCAGTTTTAATAGGCGCAGGGCTTTCTTT
- - TRBJ2-2 TRBV27 CASAGRSPGELFF TGTGCCAGCGCGGGACGGTCACCCGGGGAGCTGTTTTTT
- - TRBJ2-1 TRBV19 CASSFEGGFGEQFF TGTGCCAGTAGTTTCGAGGGGGGGTTTGGTGAGCAGTTCTTC
- - TRBJ2-1 TRBV25-1 CASSYRNEQFF TGTGCCAGCAGTTACCGGAATGAGCAGTTCTTC
TRBD1 - TRBJ2-7 TRBV19 CATSRDRELRKQYF TGTGCCACTAGCCGGGACAGGGAACTACGGAAGCAGTACTTC
- - TRBJ1-2 TRBV27 CASSPHAGRVDYGYTF TGTGCCAGCAGTCCCCATGCCGGCAGGGTAGACTATGGCTACACCTTC
TRBD2 - TRBJ2-1 TRBV9 CASSVGGLAGSNEQFF TGTGCCAGCAGCGTTGGGGGACTAGCGGGATCAAATGAGCAGTTCTTC
- - TRBJ2-7 TRBV5-4 CASSRLASYEQYF TGTGCCAGCTCCAGGCTGGCCAGCTACGAGCAGTACTTC
- once TRBJ2-7 TRBV27 CASSQFWGSRDEQYF TGTGCCAGCAGTCAGTTTTGGGGGAGTCGCGACGAGCAGTACTTC
- - TRBJ2-5 TRBV27 CASSSVGLVGGAIQETQYF TGTGCCAGCAGTTCCGTGGGGTTGGTGGGCGGGGCTATCCAAGAGACCCAGTACTTC
- - TRBJ1-1 TRBV9 CASSVGGRTEAFF TGTGCCAGCAGCGTAGGAGGCAGGACCGAAGCTTTCTTT
- - TRBJ1-1 TRBV11-2 CASSLGGRTEAFF TGTGCCAGCAGCTTGGGGGGCAGGACTGAAGCTTTCTTT
TRBD2 once TRBJ2-1 TRBV5-4 CASSDPELAGGPREQFF TGTGCCAGCAGCGATCCGGAGTTAGCGGGAGGGCCCCGTGAGCAGTTCTTC
TRBD2 - TRBJ2-7 TRBV27 CASSTPGLAGVRYEQYF TGTGCCAGCAGTACACCGGGACTAGCGGGAGTTAGATACGAGCAGTACTTC
- - TRBJ1-1 TRBV5-6 CASSFAAVRHANTEAFF TGTGCCAGCAGCTTCGCCGCGGTTAGACATGCAAACACTGAAGCTTTCTTT
- - TRBJ2-7 TRBV4-2 CASSQDISTESSYEQYF TGTGCCAGCAGCCAAGATATAAGCACAGAGAGCTCCTACGAGCAGTACTTC
- - TRBJ1-1 TRBV5-6 CASSFLEGTEAFF TGTGCCAGCAGCTTTTTGGAGGGCACTGAAGCTTTCTTT
TRBD2 - TRBJ2-7 TRBV28 CASSTGLAFYEQYF TGTGCCAGCAGTACGGGACTAGCTTTCTACGAGCAGTACTTC
TRBD1 - TRBJ2-3 TRBV4-3 CASSSRIPTGGGGDTQYF TGCGCCAGCAGCTCACGAATTCCGACAGGGGGCGGGGGTGATACGCAGTATTTT
- - TRBJ2-1 TRBV4-1 CASSQDNLFMGGEQFF TGCGCCAGCAGCCAAGACAACCTTTTTATGGGGGGTGAGCAGTTCTTC
TRBD1 - TRBJ1-4 TRBV28 CASHRGRDEKLFF TGTGCCAGCCACAGGGGGCGCGATGAAAAACTGTTTTTT